This note documents a single T cell receptor beta chain sequence. Treatment denoted: around 19 received Ad26.COV2.S at low or high dose, single or two shots; roughly 5 received placebo; per-sample allocation not given. Sample collection was performed on day 63 after the first vaccine or placebo injection. In the vaccine, an Ad26 vector expressed the SARS-CoV-2 spike of the Wuhan strain. Measured with immunoSEQ multiplex PCR; TCRdb has only the in-frame clones, and not every one. The sample has under 400,000 clones, around 86% seen once. This sample was taken from a study of Ad26.COV2.S vaccination and SARS-CoV-2 variants. Turning to the study itself: Once or twice, 56 days apart, Ad26.COV2.S was delivered intramuscularly.

V dropped 1 base and J dropped 5; count of bases not matched to a gene: 10. Germline V gene lookup returns CDR1 SEHNR and CDR2 FQNEAQ (reference sequence). CDR3 length equals 16 residues. This clonotype was obtained from a person between 18 and 60 years old who received the Ad26.COV2.S COVID-19 vaccine or a placebo. The sequences come from peripheral blood, collected in a trial of Ad26.COV2.S vaccine versus placebo. The V call is TRBV7-9, the J call TRBJ2-5, with 7 positions matching TRBD1. This chain's CDR3 is CASSLEDRDIRETQYF. DNA of the CDR3: TGTGCCAGCAGCTTAGAAGACAGGGACATTCGGGAGACCCAGTACTTC.